This T cell receptor (beta chain) was observed in a study of Ad26.COV2.S vaccination and SARS-CoV-2 variants. Study as a whole: Recipients of Ad26.COV2.S got it intramuscularly, once or twice 56 days apart. Whole-study results and caveats: Vaccinees reportedly had broad spike-specific CD8+ and CD4+ T cell responses.

This table comes from immunoSEQ multiplex PCR, and its TCRdb copy is limited to in-frame clones, with some not included. The sample has fewer than 500,000 clones; roughly 87% are singletons. With respect to this clone: Its antigen is unidentified.

Treatment specified: 15 to 20 received Ad26.COV2.S at low or high dose, single or two shots; 5 received placebo; per-sample allocation not given. Samples analyzed were those drawn on day 63 after the first vaccine or placebo injection. The donor was a Boston adult aged 18-55 years. An Ad26 vector that expressed Wuhan-strain SARS-CoV-2 spike constituted the vaccine. The material sequenced was peripheral blood, taken in a trial of Ad26.COV2.S vaccine versus placebo. This TCR derives from a person between 18 and 59 years old who received the Ad26.COV2.S COVID-19 vaccine or a placebo.

The CDR3 nucleotides are TGTGCCAGCAGCTTAGTTATAGGTGGGGCTTTCTTT. Translation gives CASSLVIGGAFF. The V call is TRBV7-2, the J call TRBJ1-1; D gene unclear. The CDR3 length is 12 residues. Germline CDR1 and CDR2: SGHTA and FQGNSA. The germline V and J ends were trimmed by 1 base and 11 bases, with 11 bases remaining between them. The whole variable domain, remainder taken from reference TRBV7-2 and TRBJ1-1, is GAGVSQSPSNKVTEKGKDVELRCDPISGHTALYWYRQSLGQGLEFLIYFQGNSAPDKSGLPSDRFSAERTGGSVSTLTIQRTQQEDSAVYLCASSLVIGGAFFGQGTRLTVV.